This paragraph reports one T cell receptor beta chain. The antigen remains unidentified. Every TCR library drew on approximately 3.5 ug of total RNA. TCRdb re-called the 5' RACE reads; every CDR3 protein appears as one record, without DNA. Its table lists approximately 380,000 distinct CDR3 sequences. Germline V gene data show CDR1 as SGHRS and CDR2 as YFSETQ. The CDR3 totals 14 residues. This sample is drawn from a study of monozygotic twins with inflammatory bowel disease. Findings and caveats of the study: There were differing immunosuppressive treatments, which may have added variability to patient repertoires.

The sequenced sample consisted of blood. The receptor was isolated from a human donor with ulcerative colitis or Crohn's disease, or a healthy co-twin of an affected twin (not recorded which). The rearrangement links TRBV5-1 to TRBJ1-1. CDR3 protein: CASSLAPKDTEAFF. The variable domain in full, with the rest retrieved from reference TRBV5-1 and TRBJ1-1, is KAGVTQTPRYLIKTRGQQVTLSCSPISGHRSVSWYQQTPGQGLQFLFEYFSETQRNKGNFPGRFSGRQFSNSRSEMNVSTLELGDSALYLCASSLAPKDTEAFFGQGTRLTVV.